The rows below give T cell receptor beta chains drawn from one sample of a study of blood T cell repertoires in COVID-19. Some clones are missing from TCRdb's copy, which holds only in-frame ones; the method was immunoSEQ multiplex PCR. This sample has 150,000 to 250,000 clones; roughly 84% occur once, and the top ten carry less than 9.5%. Material for sequencing was PBMCs or T cells enriched from blood (not recorded which). The receptors were gathered from a man aged 35-49 years who had recovered from COVID-19. CDR3s include the opening cysteine and the closing phenylalanine or tryptophan. D genes are given only for firm matches. Clone size is stated in some rows and not others, as once, few, many or a class when expanded.

v_gene,j_gene,d_gene,abundance,CDR3aa,CDR3nt
TRBV28,TRBJ2-7,NA,NA,CASNIQGYEQYF,TGTGCCAGCAACATACAGGGATACGAGCAGTACTTC
TRBV10-3,TRBJ1-1,NA,NA,CAISESDSEAFF,TGTGCCATCAGTGAGTCCGACAGTGAAGCTTTCTTT
TRBV4-2,TRBJ1-2,TRBD1,once,CASSQGDSRADYGYTF,TGTGCCAGCAGCCAGGGGGACAGCCGAGCCGACTATGGCTACACCTTC
TRBV6-2/TRBV6-3,TRBJ1-6,NA,NA,CASSGRTVTLGSPLHF,TGTGCCAGCAGCGGCCGGACAGTCACGTTGGGTTCACCCCTCCACTTT
TRBV4-1,TRBJ2-7,TRBD1,NA,CASSQELGQGGPYEQYF,TGCGCCAGCAGCCAAGAGCTCGGACAGGGGGGCCCCTACGAGCAGTACTTC
TRBV28,TRBJ2-1,TRBD2,NA,CASSFPRLAGYNEQFF,TGTGCCAGCAGTTTCCCACGACTAGCGGGGTACAATGAGCAGTTCTTC
TRBV13,TRBJ1-2,TRBD1,NA,CASSPGQGARSLKGYTF,TGTGCCAGCAGCCCCGGACAGGGGGCACGATCTCTAAAAGGCTACACCTTC
TRBV6-4,TRBJ1-3,NA,NA,CASSATASSGNTIYF,TGTGCCAGCAGTGCTACCGCTAGCTCTGGAAACACCATATATTTT
TRBV6-1,TRBJ1-6,NA,NA,CASSESVPSSYNSPLHF,TGTGCCAGCAGTGAATCCGTCCCTAGCTCCTATAATTCACCCCTCCACTTT
TRBV29-1,TRBJ2-6,TRBD1,NA,CSVEGTGGWSGANVLTF,TGCAGCGTTGAAGGGACAGGGGGCTGGTCTGGGGCCAACGTCCTGACTTTC
TRBV4-2,TRBJ2-1,TRBD2,once,CASSHPKGGGYNEQFF,TGTGCCAGCAGCCACCCCAAGGGCGGGGGTTACAATGAGCAGTTCTTC
TRBV29-1,TRBJ2-4,NA,NA,CSASRWRGTKNIQYF,TGCAGCGCATCTCGTTGGAGGGGAACCAAAAACATTCAGTACTTC
TRBV5-1,TRBJ2-7,TRBD1,NA,CASSFGQGNSYEQYF,TGCGCCAGCAGCTTTGGACAGGGAAACTCCTACGAGCAGTACTTC
TRBV2,TRBJ2-7,NA,NA,CASSPGGGFNEQYF,TGTGCCAGCAGTCCTGGGGGGGGCTTTAACGAGCAGTACTTC
TRBV18,TRBJ1-4,NA,few,CASSLRSWGREKLFF,TGTGCCAGCTCACTCCGTTCCTGGGGGCGTGAAAAACTGTTTTTT
TRBV18,TRBJ2-1,TRBD2,NA,CASSPYSSGGTHNEQFF,TGTGCCAGCTCACCTTACTCTAGCGGGGGGACACACAATGAGCAGTTCTTC
TRBV9,TRBJ2-3,TRBD1,NA,CASSATGQLTDTQYF,TGTGCCAGCAGCGCAACGGGACAGCTCACAGATACGCAGTATTTT
TRBV7-9,TRBJ1-2,NA,NA,CASSLFPGTYGYTF,TGTGCCAGCAGCTTATTTCCGGGGACTTATGGCTACACCTTC
TRBV18,TRBJ1-1,NA,NA,CASSAGVHTEAFF,TGTGCCAGCTCCGCGGGGGTGCACACTGAAGCTTTCTTT
TRBV12-3/TRBV12-4,TRBJ1-2,NA,NA,CASSQDSSSGYTF,TGTGCCAGCAGTCAGGACAGTTCAAGTGGCTACACCTTC